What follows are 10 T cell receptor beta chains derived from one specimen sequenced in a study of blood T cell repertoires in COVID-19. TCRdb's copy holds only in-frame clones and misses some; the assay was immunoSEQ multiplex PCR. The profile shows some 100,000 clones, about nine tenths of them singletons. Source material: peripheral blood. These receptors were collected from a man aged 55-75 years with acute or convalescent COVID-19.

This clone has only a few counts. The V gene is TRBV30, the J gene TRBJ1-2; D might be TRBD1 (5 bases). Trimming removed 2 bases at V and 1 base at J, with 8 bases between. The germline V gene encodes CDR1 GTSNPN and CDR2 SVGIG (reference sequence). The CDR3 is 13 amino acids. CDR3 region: CAWSTGVNYGYTF. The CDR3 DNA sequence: TGTGCCTGGAGTACGGGGGTTAACTATGGCTACACCTTC.

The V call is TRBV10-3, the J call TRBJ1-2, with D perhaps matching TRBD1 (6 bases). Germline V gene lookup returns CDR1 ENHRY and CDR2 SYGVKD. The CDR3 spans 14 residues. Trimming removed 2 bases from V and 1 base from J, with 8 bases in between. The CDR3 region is CAISETGSNYGYTF. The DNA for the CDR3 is TGTGCCATCAGTGAGACAGGGAGTAACTATGGCTACACCTTC.

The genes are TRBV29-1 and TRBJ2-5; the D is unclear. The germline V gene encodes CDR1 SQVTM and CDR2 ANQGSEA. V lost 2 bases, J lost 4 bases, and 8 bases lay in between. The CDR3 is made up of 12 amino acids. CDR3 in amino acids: CSVETLVETQYF. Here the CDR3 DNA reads TGCAGCGTTGAAACTCTAGTAGAGACCCAGTACTTC.

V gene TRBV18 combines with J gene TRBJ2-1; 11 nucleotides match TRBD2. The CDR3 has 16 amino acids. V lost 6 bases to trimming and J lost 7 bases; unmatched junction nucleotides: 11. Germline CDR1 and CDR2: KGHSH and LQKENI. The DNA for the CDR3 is TGTGCCAGCTCCCGACAGGTAGCGGGAGGGCTAAATGAGCAGTTCTTC. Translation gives CASSRQVAGGLNEQFF.

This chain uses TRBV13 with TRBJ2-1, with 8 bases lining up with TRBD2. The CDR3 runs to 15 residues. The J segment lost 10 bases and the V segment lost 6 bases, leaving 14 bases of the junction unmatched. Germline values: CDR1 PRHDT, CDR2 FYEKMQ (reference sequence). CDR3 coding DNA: TGTGCCAGCAGTCTCGCCGGCAGGCGGGAGGTCGAGCAGTTCTTC. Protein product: CASSLAGRREVEQFF.

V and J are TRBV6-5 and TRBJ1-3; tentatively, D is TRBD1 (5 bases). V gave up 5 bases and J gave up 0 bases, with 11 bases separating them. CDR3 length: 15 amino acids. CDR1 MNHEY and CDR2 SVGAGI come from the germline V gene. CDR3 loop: CASSQTATSGNTIYF. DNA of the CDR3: TGTGCCAGCAGTCAGACAGCTACCTCTGGAAACACCATATATTTT.

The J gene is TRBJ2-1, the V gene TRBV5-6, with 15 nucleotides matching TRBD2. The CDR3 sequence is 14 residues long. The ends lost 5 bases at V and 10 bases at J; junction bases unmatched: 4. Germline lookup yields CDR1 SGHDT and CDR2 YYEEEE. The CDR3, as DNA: TGTGCCAGCAGTGGACTAGCGGGAGGGAAGGAGCAGTTCTTC. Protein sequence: CASSGLAGGKEQFF. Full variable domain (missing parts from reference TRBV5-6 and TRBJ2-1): DAGVTQSPTHLIKTRGQQVTLRCSPKSGHDTVSWYQQALGQGPQFIFQYYEEEERQRGNFPDRFSGHQFPNYSSELNVNALLLGDSALYLCASSGLAGGKEQFFGPGTRLTVL.

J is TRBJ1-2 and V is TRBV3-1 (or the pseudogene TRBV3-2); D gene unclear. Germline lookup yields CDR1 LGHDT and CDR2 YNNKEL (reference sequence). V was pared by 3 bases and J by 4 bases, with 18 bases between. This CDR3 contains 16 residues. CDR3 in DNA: TGTGCCAGCAGCCATCTACGAGGAGGGCTAGGCTATGGCTACACCTTC. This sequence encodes CASSHLRGGLGYGYTF.

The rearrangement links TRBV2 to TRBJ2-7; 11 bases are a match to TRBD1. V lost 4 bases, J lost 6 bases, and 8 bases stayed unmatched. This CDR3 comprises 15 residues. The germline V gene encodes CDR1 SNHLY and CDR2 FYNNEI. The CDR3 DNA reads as TGTGCCAGCAGTGGGGACAGGGGGGTTCTAGGCGAGCAGTACTTC. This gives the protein CASSGDRGVLGEQYF.

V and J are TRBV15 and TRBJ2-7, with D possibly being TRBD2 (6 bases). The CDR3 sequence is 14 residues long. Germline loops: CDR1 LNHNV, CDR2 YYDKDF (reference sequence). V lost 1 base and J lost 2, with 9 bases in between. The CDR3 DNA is TGTGCCACCAGCAGAGGACTAGTTACCTACGAGCAGTACTTC. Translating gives CATSRGLVTYEQYF.